Each of the 27 T cell receptor beta chains below was sequenced from the same sample in a study of Tregs in tolerant kidney transplant recipients. Measured with immunoSEQ multiplex PCR; TCRdb has only the in-frame clones, and not every one. The table has 100,000 to 130,000 clones, 90% seen once; the top ten hold 0.34%. Source: CD4+ T cells from blood, taken before the transplant. These receptor sequences come from a human donor who received a combined kidney and bone marrow transplant.

V gene TRBV15 combines with J gene TRBJ2-5; D not certain. Trimming cost V 0 bases and J 4 bases, with 6 bases left between them. The CDR3 consists of 13 residues. Looked up from germline, CDR1 is LNHNV and CDR2 is YYDKDF (reference sequence). The DNA for the CDR3 is TGTGCCACCAGCAGAGATCCTCCAGAGACCCAGTACTTC. Amino acid sequence: CATSRDPPETQYF.

Worth noting for this clone: This CDR3 is also generated by other DNA sequences in the sample. This chain connects TRBV27 to TRBJ2-1; TRBD2 matches at 7 bases. CDR1 is MNHEY, CDR2 SMNVEV, per germline (reference sequence). The length of the CDR3 is 13 residues. The trim removed 5 bases at V and 3 bases at J, leaving 1 base unmatched. CDR3 amino acids: CASSRDYYNEQFF. The CDR3 DNA reads as TGTGCCAGCAGTCGGGACTACTACAATGAGCAGTTCTTC.

This rearrangement joins TRBV29-1 to TRBJ1-5; D remains unclear. Trimming stripped 8 bases from V and 8 bases from J, with 10 bases between. CDR3 length: 10 amino acids. Per the germline V gene, CDR1 is SQVTM and CDR2 is ANQGSEA. CDR3 DNA: TGCAGCACGCGGGAGGAGCCCCAGCATTTT. Amino acid sequence: CSTREEPQHF.

The chain joins TRBV11-2 to TRBJ2-1; D call uncertain. Germline CDR1 and CDR2: SGHAT and FQNNGV. This CDR3 has 13 residues. Trimming took off 3 bases at V and 9 bases at J, with 12 bases between the two ends. The CDR3: CASSFITGFEQFF. DNA of the CDR3: TGTGCCAGCAGCTTCATTACTGGTTTTGAGCAGTTCTTC.

This chain uses TRBV11-3 with TRBJ2-1, with TRBD2 identical over 13 bases. V was clipped by 5 bases and J by 5 bases; unmatched bases: 9. This CDR3 spans 17 amino acids. Germline values: CDR1 SGHNT, CDR2 YENEEA. CDR3 nucleotides: TGTGCCAGCAGCCAAGGACTAGCGGGAGTTTTTCACAATGAGCAGTTCTTC. It translates to CASSQGLAGVFHNEQFF.

The count of this clone is one. The V and J genes are TRBV7-9 and TRBJ1-2; no reliable D call. This CDR3 is 12 amino acids long. V was cut by 1 base and J by 6 bases, with 6 bases left in between. Germline CDR1 reads SEHNR; CDR2 reads FQNEAQ (reference sequence). The CDR3 region has the DNA TGTGCCAGCAGCTTAGTACAGAATGGCTACACCTTC. This translates into CASSLVQNGYTF.

V is TRBV7-2 and J is TRBJ2-7, with 7 nucleotides matching TRBD2. V gave up 5 bases and J gave up 4 bases; unmatched junction bases: 8. From germline, CDR1 is SGHTA and CDR2 FQGNSA. This CDR3 is 14 amino acids long. The CDR3 region is CASSPGRERYEQYF. CDR3 nucleotides: TGTGCCAGCAGCCCCGGGCGGGAGAGGTACGAGCAGTACTTC.

The chain joins TRBV6-6 to TRBJ1-1; 8 positions agree with TRBD1. This CDR3 spans 15 amino acids. Trimming took 6 bases from V and 5 from J; bases not matched to a gene: 11. Per germline, CDR1 MNHNY and CDR2 SVGAGI (reference sequence). The CDR3 nucleotides are TGTGCCAGCAGGCAACGACAGGGGACCGAAACTGAAGCTTTCTTT. Translated: CASRQRQGTETEAFF.

This chain connects TRBV10-1 to TRBJ2-2; D unclear. The germline V gene encodes CDR1 WNHNN and CDR2 SYGVQD (reference sequence). The CDR3 consists of 14 residues. V shed 3 bases and J shed 0 bases, with 5 bases lying between them. CDR3 region: CASSDPTNTGELFF. The CDR3 DNA follows: TGCGCCAGCAGTGACCCTACGAACACCGGGGAGCTGTTTTTT.

This sequence joins TRBV5-6 and TRBJ1-3; D is uncertain. Per the germline V gene, CDR1 is SGHDT and CDR2 is YYEEEE. V shed 0 bases and J shed 1 base, with 14 bases lying between them. The CDR3 is 17 amino acids. The DNA for the CDR3 is TGTGCCAGCAGCTTGGAGCGGGGATCTTGGTCTGGAAACACCATATATTTT. Translated, it gives CASSLERGSWSGNTIYF.

A single count supports this clone. V is TRBV11-2 and J is TRBJ1-2, with D maybe TRBD1 (6 bases). Trimming cost V 1 base and J 7 bases, with 10 bases left between them. Germline values: CDR1 SGHAT, CDR2 FQNNGV. The CDR3 consists of 13 residues. The CDR3 coding sequence is TGTGCCAGCAGCTTAGGAGGGGGAACTGGCTACACCTTC. This sequence encodes CASSLGGGTGYTF.

V is TRBV7-2 and J is TRBJ2-7, with TRBD1 identical over 7 bases. CDR1 and CDR2 from the germline V gene are SGHTA and FQGNSA. J was trimmed by 4 bases and V by 5 bases; bases with no gene match: 11. This CDR3 spans 15 amino acids. CDR3 protein: CASSRTGTAKYEQYF. In DNA form, the CDR3 reads TGTGCCAGCAGCCGAACCGGGACAGCTAAATACGAGCAGTACTTC.

This clone showed up just once. The chain carries TRBV6-1 and TRBJ2-3; D not resolved. V was cut by 7 bases and J by 2 bases, with 10 bases left in between. CDR3 length: 13 amino acids. Germline CDR1 reads MNHNS; CDR2 reads SASEGT. CDR3 coding DNA: TGTGCCAGCACCGAGATATACACAGATACGCAGTATTTT. Protein product: CASTEIYTDTQYF.

The chain employs TRBV29-1 and TRBJ1-3, with D perhaps TRBD1 (5 bases). Germline V CDR1 and CDR2: SQVTM, ANQGSEA. V was pared by 5 bases and J by 0 bases, with 8 bases between. The CDR3 sequence is 13 residues long. CDR3 sequence reads: CSVRQSSGNTIYF. The CDR3, as DNA: TGCAGCGTTAGACAGTCCTCTGGAAACACCATATATTTT. The whole variable domain, remainder taken from reference TRBV29-1 and TRBJ1-3, is SAVISQKPSRDICQRGTSLTIQCQVDSQVTMMFWYRQQPGQSLTLIATANQGSEATYESGFVIDKFPISRPNLTFSTLTVSNMSPEDSSIYLCSVRQSSGNTIYFGEGSWLTVV.

The rearrangement joins TRBV30 to TRBJ2-1, with TRBD2 matching over 8 bases. The J segment lost 4 bases and the V segment lost 5 bases, leaving 4 bases of the junction unmatched. CDR3 size: 13 residues. In germline, CDR1 is GTSNPN, CDR2 SVGIG (reference sequence). CDR3 sequence (DNA): TGTGCCTGGTCTCCTAGCGGGTACAATGAGCAGTTCTTC. Its protein product is CAWSPSGYNEQFF.

The chain employs TRBV5-1 and TRBJ1-1; D gene uncertain. V was pared by 5 bases and J by 3 bases, with 17 bases between. The CDR3 is 15 residues long. CDR1 is SGHRS and CDR2 is YFSETQ in the germline V gene. CDR3 loop: CASRESTLRDTEAFF. CDR3 bases: TGCGCCAGCAGGGAGAGCACGCTTCGGGACACTGAAGCTTTCTTT.

The CDR3 region is CASSPRRGLVGTEAFF. CDR3 in DNA: TGTGCCAGCAGCCCCCGTCGGGGGTTAGTAGGAACTGAAGCTTTCTTT. The chain uses TRBV7-9 and TRBJ1-1; the D gene is possibly TRBD1 (5 bases). Germline V gene data show CDR1 as SEHNR and CDR2 as FQNEAQ (reference sequence). V was clipped by 5 bases and J by 5 bases, with 21 bases between them. The CDR3 length is 16 residues.

The chain couples TRBV7-2 to TRBJ1-5; D is undetermined. CDR1 is SGHTA and CDR2 is FQGNSA in the germline V gene. This CDR3 comprises 14 residues. Trimming pared 0 bases from V and 3 bases from J, leaving 6 bases between. The CDR3 nucleotides are TGTGCCAGCAGCTTAGCAACGGTCAATCAGCCCCAGCATTTT. It yields the protein CASSLATVNQPQHF.

The chain employs TRBV2 and TRBJ2-5; 7 bases match TRBD1. Germline CDR1 SNHLY, CDR2 FYNNEI. This CDR3 comprises 15 residues. Trimming cost V 1 base and J 2 bases; bases outside gene matches: 4. The CDR3 loop is CASSEGGTVQETQYF. The DNA for the CDR3 is TGTGCCAGCAGTGAAGGTGGGACAGTACAAGAGACCCAGTACTTC.

This clone was found once. The chain links TRBV20-1 to TRBJ2-3; TRBD2 aligns across 8 bases. Trimming removed 6 bases from V and 11 bases from J; junction bases left unmatched: 7. Germline V gives CDR1 DFQATT, CDR2 SNEGSKA (reference sequence). The CDR3 is 11 amino acids. The CDR3 DNA reads as TGCAGTGCCCCCCGGGGGGGTGGGCAGTATTTT. This codes for CSAPRGGGQYF.

This clone was recorded once. V usage is TRBV10-2 and J usage is TRBJ2-7, with D unresolved. Trimming took 4 bases from V and 3 from J, leaving 10 bases between them. CDR3 length equals 13 residues. Germline CDR1 reads WSHSY; CDR2 reads SAAADI. The chain's CDR3 is CASSAYSFYEQYF. The DNA for the CDR3 is TGCGCCAGCAGTGCCTACAGTTTCTACGAGCAGTACTTC.

The chain joins TRBV30 to TRBJ2-1, with D tentatively TRBD2 (5 bases). The CDR3 length is 11 residues. The ends were cut back, 0 bases at V and 9 bases at J, with 6 bases in the middle. From germline, CDR1 is GTSNPN and CDR2 SVGIG (reference sequence). In DNA form, the CDR3 reads TGTGCCTGGAGTGTCCGGGGTGAGCAGTTCTTC. Amino acid sequence: CAWSVRGEQFF.

J is TRBJ2-1 and V is TRBV5-6, with a weak D call TRBD2 (5 bases). CDR1 is SGHDT, CDR2 YYEEEE, per germline. The CDR3 is 15 amino acids. V was pared by 4 bases and J by 8 bases, with 19 bases between. Here the CDR3 DNA reads TGTGCCAGCAGCACTCTACTCCGAGGGAGCGATGAGCAGTTCTTC. Protein product: CASSTLLRGSDEQFF.

CDR3 sequence (DNA): TGTGCCAGCAGCTTCCCCCTAGGCGGGGGGACGAACACCGGGGAGCTGTTTTTT. Its protein is CASSFPLGGGTNTGELFF. The gene calls are TRBV7-2 and TRBJ2-2, with 8 bases identical to TRBD2. Germline-derived CDR1 and CDR2 are SGHTA and FQGNSA. CDR3 length: 18 amino acids. V trimming: 3 bases; J trimming: 0 bases; junction bases outside the gene matches: 9.

The rearrangement joins TRBV2 to TRBJ2-1; 7 bases are shared with TRBD2. The CDR3 has 15 residues. Germline V gene data show CDR1 as SNHLY and CDR2 as FYNNEI. Losses at the gene ends were 2 bases for V and 8 bases for J; bases not matched to a gene: 9. CDR3 in amino acids: CASSERGSWADEQFF. CDR3 bases: TGTGCCAGCAGTGAACGCGGGAGTTGGGCTGATGAGCAGTTCTTC. The entire variable domain, with the rest obtained from reference TRBV2 and TRBJ2-1, is as follows: EPEVTQTPSHQVTQMGQEVILRCVPISNHLYFYWYRQILGQKVEFLVSFYNNEISEKSEIFDDQFSVERPDGSNFTLKIRSTKLEDSAMYFCASSERGSWADEQFFGPGTRLTVL.

The chain joins TRBV4-1 to TRBJ1-2; D gene ambiguous. Germline V CDR1 and CDR2: MGHRA, YSYEKL. Trimming removed 4 bases from V and 8 bases from J, with 20 bases in between. The length of the CDR3 is 15 residues. The CDR3 DNA follows: TGCGCCAGCAGCCGAACTGACGGAGAAAAGGCCGGCTACACCTTC. This sequence encodes CASSRTDGEKAGYTF.

Of note for this clone: Other DNA sequences within the sample encode an identical CDR3. The chain combines TRBV11-2 with TRBJ2-7; TRBD1 is a possible D gene (6 bases). Trimming took off 2 bases at V and 0 bases at J, with 11 bases between the two ends. CDR1 and CDR2 from the germline V gene are SGHAT and FQNNGV. The CDR3 covers 15 residues. The CDR3 nucleotides read TGTGCCAGCAGCTTAACCCCAGGGGCCTCCTACGAGCAGTACTTC. Protein product: CASSLTPGASYEQYF.